This note documents a single T cell receptor beta chain sequence. Its matching antigen is unknown. The same CDR3 arises from other DNA sequences in this sample as well. The assay used deep level. Generated by immunoSEQ multiplex PCR, the TCRdb table keeps only in-frame clones and is missing some. The sample consists of about 2.3 million clones, 90% to 95% of them appearing once. CD4+ cell separation produced CD45RA+ naive and CD45RA-negative memory subsets. The data were taken from a study of shared clonotypes between healthy human individuals. Study outcomes and limitations: An effect of sequencing depth on clonotype sharing among donors was expected.

The TCR sequence derives from a man between 18 and 29 years old in good health. Some clones in this sample may be carry-over from other donors' samples. The material sequenced was naive CD4+ T cells from PBMCs. Subset: CD45RA+ positively selected.

CDR3 sequence (DNA): TGTGCCAGCAGCTTGGGTGGAACAGATACGCAGTATTTT. It is translated as CASSLGGTDTQYF. V usage is TRBV7-2 and J usage is TRBJ2-3; D unclear. Germline V lookup: CDR1 SGHTA, CDR2 FQGNSA. Trimming stripped 3 bases from V and 3 bases from J, with 7 bases between. The CDR3 consists of 13 residues.